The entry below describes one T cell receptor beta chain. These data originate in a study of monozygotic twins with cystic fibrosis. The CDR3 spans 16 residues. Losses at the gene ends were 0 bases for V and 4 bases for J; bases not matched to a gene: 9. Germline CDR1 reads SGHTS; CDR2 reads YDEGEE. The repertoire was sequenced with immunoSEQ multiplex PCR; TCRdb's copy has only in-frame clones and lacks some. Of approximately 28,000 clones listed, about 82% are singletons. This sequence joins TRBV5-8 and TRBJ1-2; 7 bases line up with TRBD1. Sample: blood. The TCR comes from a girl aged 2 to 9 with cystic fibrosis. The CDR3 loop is CASSLGELQGVYGYTF. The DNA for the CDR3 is TGTGCCAGCAGCTTGGGAGAGTTGCAGGGGGTCTATGGCTACACCTTC.